Shown below are 27 T cell receptor beta chains from a single sample sequenced in a study of cytomegalovirus exposure and HLA in healthy donors. Primers: 60 Vbeta forward and 13 Jbeta reverse. Produced via immunoSEQ multiplex PCR; TCRdb's table is partial and in-frame only. Among fewer than 100,000 clones listed, approximately 75% were seen once. The sequenced material came from PBMCs. These receptors originate from a woman in her thirties or forties in good health and CMV-seronegative.

V and J are TRBV7-3 and TRBJ2-1, with 12 nucleotides matching TRBD1. The germline gives CDR1 SGHTA, CDR2 FQGTGA. This CDR3 comprises 16 residues. V trimming: 1 base; J trimming: 8 bases; junction bases outside the gene matches: 6. The CDR3 bases are TGTGCCAGCAGCTTAAGTGGGGACAGGGGGCTTGATGAGCAGTTCTTC. Encoded protein: CASSLSGDRGLDEQFF. Full variable domain (missing parts from reference TRBV7-3 and TRBJ2-1): GAGVSQTPSNKVTEKGKYVELRCDPISGHTALYWYRQSLGQGPEFLIYFQGTGAADDSGLPNDRFFAVRPEGSVSTLKIQRTERGDSAVYLCASSLSGDRGLDEQFFGPGTRLTVL.

V and J are TRBV5-1 and TRBJ2-7, with D perhaps TRBD1 (7 bases). CDR3 length: 14 amino acids. Germline V CDR1 and CDR2: SGHRS, YFSETQ. Trimming shortened V by 3 bases and J by 0 bases, and 10 bases separated the two germline ends. This chain's CDR3 is CASSSGGSSYEQYF. CDR3 nucleotides: TGCGCCAGCAGCTCAGGGGGGAGCTCCTACGAGCAGTACTTC.

The chain couples TRBV7-2 to TRBJ2-7; 9 bases match TRBD1. V lost 1 base, J lost 7 bases, and 11 bases stayed unmatched. CDR1 is SGHTA, CDR2 FQGNSA, per germline. This CDR3 has 16 amino acids. This chain's CDR3 is CASSLEVGTGFIEQYF. Here the CDR3 DNA reads TGTGCCAGCAGCTTAGAAGTCGGGACAGGGTTCATAGAGCAGTACTTC.

The gene calls are TRBV4-3 and TRBJ1-1, with 7 nucleotides matching TRBD1. Trimming removed 2 bases from V and 3 bases from J; junction bases left unmatched: 9. From germline, CDR1 is LGHNA and CDR2 YSLEER. This CDR3 is 16 amino acids long. The CDR3 loop is CASSQRQGYYDTEAFF. As DNA, the CDR3 is TGCGCCAGCAGCCAAAGACAGGGATACTATGACACTGAAGCTTTCTTT.

In its sample, this clone was seen a few times. The chain joins TRBV6-6 to TRBJ1-1; no reliable D call. The germline CDR1 and CDR2 sequences are MNHNY and SVGAGI (reference sequence). CDR3 size: 11 residues. V was clipped by 5 bases and J by 7 bases, with 8 bases between them. CDR3: CASSVGSEAFF. CDR3 sequence (DNA): TGTGCCAGCAGTGTAGGGAGTGAAGCTTTCTTT.

V usage is TRBV5-5 and J usage is TRBJ1-2; no clear D. The length of the CDR3 is 15 residues. The ends were cut back, 2 bases at V and 2 bases at J, with 13 bases in the middle. Germline V gives CDR1 SGHKS, CDR2 YYEKEE (reference sequence). The CDR3 bases are TGTGCCAGCAGCTTCTATATTACCGAGAACTATGGCTACACCTTC. Protein: CASSFYITENYGYTF.

The rearrangement links TRBV29-1 to TRBJ1-5; TRBD1 matches 8 bases. This CDR3 region has 15 residues. CDR1 and CDR2 from the germline V gene are SQVTM and ANQGSEA. The V segment lost 7 bases and the J segment 3 bases; nucleotides outside the gene matches: 11. Here the CDR3 reads CSAGQGVGINQPQHF. In nucleotides, the CDR3 is TGCAGCGCTGGACAGGGAGTGGGGATCAATCAGCCCCAGCATTTT.

The rearrangement joins TRBV6-5 to TRBJ1-6; D gene ambiguous. Trimming took off 6 bases at V and 8 bases at J, with 11 bases between the two ends. This CDR3 comprises 13 residues. Per germline, CDR1 MNHEY and CDR2 SVGAGI. In DNA, the CDR3 is TGTGCCAGCAGCCGCTCGACACATTCACCCCTCCACTTT. This encodes CASSRSTHSPLHF.

The chain uses TRBV5-4 and TRBJ2-3, with D perhaps matching TRBD1 (6 bases). V lost 0 bases to trimming and J lost 4 bases, with 15 bases between them. The germline gives CDR1 SGHNT, CDR2 YYREEE (reference sequence). The CDR3 is made up of 16 amino acids. The CDR3 nucleotides are TGTGCCAGCAGCTTGGATTGGGGGCCGCAAGCAGATACGCAGTATTTT. This sequence encodes CASSLDWGPQADTQYF. Filled out from reference TRBV5-4 and TRBJ2-3, the complete variable domain reads ETGVTQSPTHLIKTRGQQVTLRCSSQSGHNTVSWYQQALGQGPQFIFQYYREEENGRGNFPPRFSGLQFPNYSSELNVNALELDDSALYLCASSLDWGPQADTQYFGPGTRLTVL.

The chain is built from TRBV4-3 and TRBJ2-1; D possibly corresponds to TRBD2 (6 bases). Germline values: CDR1 LGHNA, CDR2 YSLEER. CDR3 length equals 15 residues. The V end lost 1 base, the J end lost 1 base, and 8 bases lay between the germline ends. The CDR3 bases are TGCGCCAGCAGCCAAGGGCGGGGTTCCTACAATGAGCAGTTCTTC. Translation gives CASSQGRGSYNEQFF.

The V call is TRBV5-1, the J call TRBJ1-1; D is perhaps TRBD1 (5 bases). This CDR3 is 19 amino acids long. The V gene's germline CDR1 is SGHRS and CDR2 YFSETQ. Trimming pared 4 bases from V and 4 bases from J, leaving 29 bases between. For the CDR3, the DNA is TGCGCCAGCAGCCCATTCACTATATGGGGGGTTTTAGGTTTCACTGAAGCTTTCTTT. This translates into CASSPFTIWGVLGFTEAFF.

The rearrangement links TRBV2 to TRBJ1-1, with a weak D call TRBD1 (5 bases). With 5 bases removed from V and 7 bases from J, the gap between germline ends came to 11 bases. The CDR3 runs 12 residues. From germline, CDR1 is SNHLY and CDR2 FYNNEI. The CDR3 DNA sequence: TGTGCCAGCAGTTCCGCGGGGCTTGAAGCTTTCTTT. This codes for CASSSAGLEAFF.

The V gene is TRBV11-2, the J gene TRBJ1-4; D may be TRBD1 (5 bases). Trimming left V 4 bases short and J 3 bases short, with 12 bases between. Germline CDR1 is SGHAT and CDR2 is FQNNGV. This CDR3 has 15 amino acids. CDR3 bases: TGTGCCAGCAGCTGGGCCGGGGGACCTAATGAAAAACTGTTTTTT. This encodes CASSWAGGPNEKLFF.

This clone was counted a few times. The rearrangement uses TRBV2 and TRBJ1-1; 7 nucleotides align to TRBD1. The V gene end was trimmed by 8 bases and the J gene end by 0 bases; junction bases not matched to a gene: 6. The CDR3 totals 14 residues. Germline CDR1 SNHLY, CDR2 FYNNEI. This chain's CDR3 is CASLQGVVNTEAFF. The CDR3, as DNA: TGTGCCAGCCTCCAGGGGGTTGTGAACACTGAAGCTTTCTTT.

The chain combines TRBV18 with TRBJ1-2, with D possibly matching TRBD1 (5 bases). The germline V gene has CDR1 KGHSH and CDR2 LQKENI. The CDR3 spans 15 residues. Trimming took 6 bases from V and 8 from J, leaving 22 bases between them. For the CDR3, the DNA is TGTGCCAGCTCTTCACCGACGGGCAGGGTGAGCGGCTACACCTTC. It specifies CASSSPTGRVSGYTF.

The genes are TRBV7-9 and TRBJ1-4; D remains unclear. CDR3 length equals 14 residues. Trimming shortened V by 4 bases and J by 5 bases, and 11 bases separated the two germline ends. From germline, CDR1 is SEHNR and CDR2 FQNEAQ (reference sequence). The chain's CDR3 is CASSSRRENEKLFF. The CDR3 DNA reads as TGTGCCAGCAGCTCCCGTCGGGAAAATGAAAAACTGTTTTTT.

This chain joins TRBV5-1 and TRBJ1-2, with 9 bases that match TRBD1. The germline V gene has CDR1 SGHRS and CDR2 YFSETQ. Unmatched junction bases numbered 7, after V lost 3 bases and J lost 4 bases. The CDR3 has 15 residues. CDR3 amino acids: CASSSGQGSAYGYTF. In nucleotides, the CDR3 is TGCGCCAGCAGCTCGGGACAGGGTAGTGCCTATGGCTACACCTTC.

The V and J genes are TRBV9 and TRBJ2-3, with 7 bases that match TRBD1. V gave up 6 bases and J gave up 1 base; unmatched junction bases: 8. The germline V gene has CDR1 SGDLS and CDR2 YYNGEE. CDR3 length: 15 residues. In DNA form, the CDR3 reads TGTGCCAGCACCAAAGACACAGGGGGCACAGATACGCAGTATTTT. Protein sequence: CASTKDTGGTDTQYF.

The V call is TRBV6-1, the J call TRBJ1-4; D ambiguous. CDR1 and CDR2 from the germline V gene are MNHNS and SASEGT. CDR3 length: 14 residues. Trimming shortened V by 11 bases and J by 3 bases, and 16 bases separated the two germline ends. CDR3 region: CAARGPVSNEKLFF. CDR3 DNA: TGTGCCGCCCGTGGCCCTGTATCTAATGAAAAACTGTTTTTT.

The chain carries TRBV4-1 and TRBJ1-2, with D tentatively TRBD1 (6 bases). Germline V gene sequence: CDR1 MGHRA, CDR2 YSYEKL. The CDR3 totals 19 residues. V gave up 0 bases and J gave up 0 bases, with 20 bases separating them. The chain's CDR3 is CASSQEPTGDTVTNYGYTF. CDR3 coding DNA: TGCGCCAGCAGCCAAGAGCCGACAGGTGACACCGTGACTAACTATGGCTACACCTTC.

This chain connects TRBV21-1 to TRBJ2-7; TRBD1, the table's D call, lacks a check against the DNA. TRBV21-1 is shown as a pseudogene. CDR3 size: 19 residues. For the CDR3, the DNA is TGTGCCAGCAGCGGGACTATAGGGACAGGGGGCGGGTCGCGTTACGAGCAGTACTTC. Translated: CASSGTIGTGGGSRYEQYF.

This chain joins TRBV6-5 and TRBJ1-5, with D perhaps TRBD1 (5 bases). Between the trimmed V and J ends, which lost 6 bases and 7 bases, there was a span of 19 bases. This CDR3 is built from 15 residues. Germline loops: CDR1 MNHEY, CDR2 SVGAGI. The CDR3 region is CASSLNGGGTQPQHF. In DNA, the CDR3 is TGTGCCAGCAGCTTAAATGGGGGGGGGACCCAGCCCCAGCATTTT.

The rearrangement links TRBV7-2 to TRBJ2-2; TRBD2 matches at 10 bases. This CDR3 is 18 amino acids long. V was pared by 1 base and J by 2 bases, with 7 bases of the junction left unmatched. Germline-derived CDR1 and CDR2 are SGHTA and FQGNSA. The DNA of the CDR3 is TGTGCCAGCAGCTTAGTGGTCCTAGCGGGGGCCAACACCGGGGAGCTGTTTTTT. Its protein is CASSLVVLAGANTGELFF.

Remarks on this clone: The same CDR3 can be traced to other DNA sequences in this sample. The J gene is TRBJ1-6, the V gene TRBV6-4; D call uncertain. Trimming shortened V by 3 bases and J by 7 bases, and 13 bases separated the two germline ends. Germline CDR1 is MRHNA and CDR2 is SNTAGT. The CDR3 spans 15 residues. The CDR3 protein is CASSEATGVNSPLHF. Here the CDR3 DNA reads TGTGCCAGCAGTGAGGCTACCGGGGTCAATTCACCCCTCCACTTT.

J is TRBJ1-5 and V is TRBV21-1. TRBV21-1 is annotated as a pseudogene. The CDR3 totals 15 residues. CDR3 nucleotide sequence: TGTGCCAGCAGCAAAGTCTGCGGGCTCAATCAGCCCCAGCATTTT. Protein product: CASSKVCGLNQPQHF.

The J gene is TRBJ1-5, the V gene TRBV4-1; D remains ambiguous. The CDR3 is 15 residues long. V shed 0 bases and J shed 0 bases, with 6 bases lying between them. The V gene's germline CDR1 is MGHRA and CDR2 YSYEKL. CDR3 DNA: TGCGCCAGCAGCCAAGATAACGGTAGCAATCAGCCCCAGCATTTT. Translation: CASSQDNGSNQPQHF.

The chain links TRBV5-8 to TRBJ1-4; D not resolved. V was pared by 1 base and J by 0 bases, with 7 bases between. CDR1 and CDR2 (germline): SGHTS, YDEGEE. The CDR3 is 15 amino acids. CDR3: CASSLLRTTNEKLFF. CDR3 coding DNA: TGTGCCAGCAGCTTGCTCAGAACAACTAATGAAAAACTGTTTTTT.